Below, 11 T cell receptor beta chains from the same sample are listed, as sequenced in a study of CD8 T cells in Susac syndrome. Reverse transcription of roughly 0.5 to 1 ug RNA used random hexamers. Using its own MiXCR run on the immunoSEQ multiplex PCR reads, TCRdb lists one record per CDR3 protein. Counted here are about 130,000 distinct CDR3 sequences, about 95% occurring once; the ten biggest clones make up roughly 0.13%. The sample consisted of CD4+ T cells from PBMCs. Source of these receptors: a human donor in good health.

The chain carries TRBV15 and TRBJ2-3; no definite D call. V lost 0 bases and J 0 bases, leaving 10 bases between the germline ends. The length of the CDR3 is 16 residues. Germline V gene data show CDR1 as LNHNV and CDR2 as YYDKDF (reference sequence). CDR3 sequence reads: CATSREKTLSTDTQYF. The DNA for the CDR3 is TGTGCCACCAGCAGAGAGAAGACACTAAGCACAGATACGCAGTATTTT. The whole variable domain, filled in from reference TRBV15 and TRBJ2-3, reads DAMVIQNPRYQVTQFGKPVTLSCSQTLNHNVMYWYQQKSSQAPKLLFHYYDKDFNNEADTPDNFQSRRPNTSFCFLDIRSPGLGDTAMYLCATSREKTLSTDTQYFGPGTRLTVL.

This rearrangement joins TRBV19 to TRBJ2-7; D is undetermined. Trimming stripped 7 bases from V and 3 bases from J, with 22 bases between. CDR3 length equals 16 residues. Looked up from germline, CDR1 is LNHDA and CDR2 is SQIVND (reference sequence). Here the CDR3 DNA reads TGTGCCAGTACGTCTTCACGCGAAGGCCAGGTCTACGAGCAGTACTTC. This encodes CASTSSREGQVYEQYF.

The chain combines TRBV20-1 with TRBJ1-1; D is unresolved. V was trimmed by 8 bases and J by 1 base, leaving 11 bases between them. Germline V CDR1 and CDR2: DFQATT, SNEGSKA (reference sequence). The CDR3 is made up of 12 amino acids. DNA of the CDR3: TGCAGTCCATTCGACGGGAACACTGAAGCTTTCTTT. Translated: CSPFDGNTEAFF.

V usage is TRBV24-1 and J usage is TRBJ2-7, with D perhaps TRBD2 (5 bases). Germline V gene lookup returns CDR1 KGHDR and CDR2 SFDVKD. CDR3 length equals 15 residues. The ends were cut back, 1 base at V and 0 bases at J, with 9 bases in the middle. Here the CDR3 DNA reads TGTGCCACCAGTGATTTCCGGGGTGGCTCCTACGAGCAGTACTTC. Translating gives CATSDFRGGSYEQYF.

This rearrangement joins TRBV2 to TRBJ1-1; no definite D call. V lost 7 bases and J 4 bases, leaving 19 bases between the germline ends. The CDR3 extends over 15 amino acids. Germline V gives CDR1 SNHLY, CDR2 FYNNEI. CDR3 amino acids: CASIRGGKKRTEAFF. The DNA for the CDR3 is TGTGCCAGCATCCGGGGAGGGAAGAAACGCACTGAAGCTTTCTTT.

The chain links TRBV3-1 to TRBJ1-5; no firm D call. This CDR3 has 15 residues. V was shortened by 1 base and J by 4 bases, with 11 bases between the two germline ends. The germline gives CDR1 LGHDT, CDR2 YNNKEL (reference sequence). The CDR3 region is CASSQGSSSNQPQHF. The CDR3, as DNA: TGTGCCAGCAGCCAAGGCTCGTCGTCAAATCAGCCCCAGCATTTT. Full variable domain (rest looked up from reference TRBV3-1 and TRBJ1-5): DTAVSQTPKYLVTQMGNDKSIKCEQNLGHDTMYWYKQDSKKFLKIMFSYNNKELIINETVPNRFSPKSPDKAHLNLHINSLELGDSAVYFCASSQGSSSNQPQHFGDGTRLSIL.

This rearrangement joins TRBV4-2 to TRBJ2-1; D remains ambiguous. CDR3 length: 10 amino acids. Deletions cut 8 bases from V and 6 bases from J, with 5 bases between. Germline V gene lookup returns CDR1 LGHNA and CDR2 YNFKEQ. This chain's CDR3 is CASGLNEQFF. Written as DNA, the CDR3 is TGTGCCAGCGGTCTCAATGAGCAGTTCTTC.

The CDR3 DNA follows: TGCAGTGCTTACAACCCGTCCTACAATGAGCAGTTCTTC. The encoded protein is CSAYNPSYNEQFF. The V gene is TRBV20-1, the J gene TRBJ2-1; D is unclear. The length of the CDR3 is 13 residues. From germline, CDR1 is DFQATT and CDR2 SNEGSKA (reference sequence). V lost 5 bases and J lost 1, with 9 bases in between.

This clonotype occurred once. The chain uses TRBV20-1 and TRBJ2-7, with D possibly being TRBD2 (5 bases). The CDR3 consists of 14 residues. Trimming left V 3 bases short and J 0 bases short, with 12 bases between. The V gene's germline CDR1 is DFQATT and CDR2 SNEGSKA (reference sequence). CDR3 residues: CSASPRAPSYEQYF. The CDR3 region has the DNA TGCAGTGCTAGTCCGCGGGCCCCCTCCTACGAGCAGTACTTC.

This clonotype is a singleton in its sample. The chain uses TRBV4-1 and TRBJ1-5; no definite D call. Deletions cut 3 bases from V and 0 bases from J, with 18 bases between. This CDR3 is 18 amino acids long. The germline gives CDR1 MGHRA, CDR2 YSYEKL. The CDR3 spells CASSQGIIGGGSNQPQHF. The CDR3 DNA follows: TGCGCCAGCAGCCAGGGGATCATCGGTGGAGGTAGCAATCAGCCCCAGCATTTT.

V is TRBV29-1 and J is TRBJ2-2; 7 bases fit TRBD2. Per the germline V gene, CDR1 is SQVTM and CDR2 is ANQGSEA. This CDR3 spans 13 amino acids. After removal of 5 bases from V and 4 bases from J, the junction contained 4 bases not matched to a gene. The CDR3 sequence is CSVRGGPTGELFF. CDR3 DNA: TGCAGCGTTCGCGGGGGACCCACCGGGGAGCTGTTTTTT.